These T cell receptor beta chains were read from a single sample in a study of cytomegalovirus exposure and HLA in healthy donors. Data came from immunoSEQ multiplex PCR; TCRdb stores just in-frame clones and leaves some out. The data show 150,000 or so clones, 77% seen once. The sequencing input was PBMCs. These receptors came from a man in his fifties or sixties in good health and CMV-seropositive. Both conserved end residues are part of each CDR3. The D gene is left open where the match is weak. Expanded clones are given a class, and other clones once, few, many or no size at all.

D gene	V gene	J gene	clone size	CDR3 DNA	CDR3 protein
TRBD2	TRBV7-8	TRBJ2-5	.	TGTGCCAGCAGCTCGACTAGCGGGGGAGGTGAGACCCAGTACTTC	CASSSTSGGGETQYF
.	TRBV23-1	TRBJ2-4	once	TGCGCCATACGGTTCGCCAAAAACATTCAGTACTTC	CAIRFAKNIQYF
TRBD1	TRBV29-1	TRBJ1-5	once	TGCAGCGCCAAGACAGGGCCGCCTAATCAGCCCCAGCATTTT	CSAKTGPPNQPQHF
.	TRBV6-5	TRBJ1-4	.	TGTGCCAGCAGGAACGGAGCTAATGAAAAACTGTTTTTT	CASRNGANEKLFF
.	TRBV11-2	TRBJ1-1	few	TGTGCCAGCAGCTTAGAGGCAGCCCCGGGGATAGCTTTCTTT	CASSLEAAPGIAFF
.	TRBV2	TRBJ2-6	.	TGTGCCAGCAGTGAGAGGGCTCAGTGGTCTGGGGCCAACGTCCTGACTTTC	CASSERAQWSGANVLTF
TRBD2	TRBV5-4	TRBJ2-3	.	TGTGCCAGCAGCCAGCGGGGTGTAGATACGCAGTATTTT	CASSQRGVDTQYF
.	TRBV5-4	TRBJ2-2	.	TGTGCCAGCAGCTTCCGACAGGTTAACACCGGGGAGCTGTTTTTT	CASSFRQVNTGELFF
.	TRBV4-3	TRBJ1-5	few	TGCGCCAGCAGCCAGACCTGGGGCCTGGACCATCAGCCCCAGCATTTT	CASSQTWGLDHQPQHF
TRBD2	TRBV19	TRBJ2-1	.	TGTGCCAGTAGTATACAACTAGCGGGGGCCTACAATGAGCAGTTCTTC	CASSIQLAGAYNEQFF
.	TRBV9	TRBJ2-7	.	TGTGCCAGCAGCCGCGGACAGACCCCATACGAGCAGTACTTC	CASSRGQTPYEQYF
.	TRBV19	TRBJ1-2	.	TGTGCCAGTAGTATAGGAGTTACGGGGCGGGGAAGAGGCTACACCTTC	CASSIGVTGRGRGYTF
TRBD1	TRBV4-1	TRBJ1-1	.	TGCGCCAGCAGCCAAGACGGACAGGGAGGGAACACTGAAGCTTTCTTT	CASSQDGQGGNTEAFF
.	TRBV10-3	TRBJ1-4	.	TGTGCCATCAGTGAGGGACAGACCTTTAATGAAAAACTGTTTTTT	CAISEGQTFNEKLFF
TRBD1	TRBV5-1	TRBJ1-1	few	TGCGCCAGCAGCCCCGCGTCTGGGACAGGGACCACTGAAGCTTTCTTT	CASSPASGTGTTEAFF
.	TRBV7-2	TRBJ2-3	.	TGTGCCAGCAGCGCAGCGGGTACTAGCACAGATACGCAGTATTTT	CASSAAGTSTDTQYF
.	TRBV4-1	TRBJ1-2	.	TGCGCCAGCAGCCAGGGGGGGGGAATTGCTAACTATGGCTACACCTTC	CASSQGGGIANYGYTF
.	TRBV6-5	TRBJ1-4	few	TGTGCCAGCAGCTCCCTGCGGGGATCTAATGAAAAACTGTTTTTT	CASSSLRGSNEKLFF
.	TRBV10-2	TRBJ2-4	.	TGCGCCAGCAGTGATGTGGCAAACATTCAGTACTTC	CASSDVANIQYF
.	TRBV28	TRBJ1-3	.	TGTGCCAGCAGGGGGGGACGGGCGACTGGAAACACCATATATTTT	CASRGGRATGNTIYF
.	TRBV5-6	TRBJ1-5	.	TGTGCCAGCAGCTTGGCGGGGGATCAGCCCCAGCATTTT	CASSLAGDQPQHF
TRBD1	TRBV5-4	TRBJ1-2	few	TGTGCCAGCAATTATGAGTTAGGACAGGCGTTTTATGGCTACACCTTC	CASNYELGQAFYGYTF
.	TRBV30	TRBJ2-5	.	TGTGCCTGGACCAACTCAGGGGCGGGAGAGACCCAGTACTTC	CAWTNSGAGETQYF
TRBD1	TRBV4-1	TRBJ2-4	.	TGCGCCAGCAGCCCCCAAGCACACAGGGGGCAAGGGAACATTCAGTACTTC	CASSPQAHRGQGNIQYF
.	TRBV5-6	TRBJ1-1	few	TGTGCCAGCAGCTTGGTAGCAGACGAAGCTTTCTTT	CASSLVADEAFF
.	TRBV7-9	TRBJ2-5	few	TGTGCCAGCAGCCCGAGGGAGACCCAGTACTTC	CASSPRETQYF
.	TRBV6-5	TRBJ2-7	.	TGTGCCAGCAGTCAACGCAGGGTCCTGGGCTACGAGCAGTACTTC	CASSQRRVLGYEQYF
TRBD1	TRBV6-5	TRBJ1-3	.	TGTGCCAGCAGTCTAGGACAGGGTGACACCATATATTTT	CASSLGQGDTIYF